The T cell receptor (beta chain) described here comes from a study of blood T cell repertoires in COVID-19. Whole-study context: The study drew acute and convalescent COVID-19 samples from the United States, Italy and Spain. Nucleic acid was either cDNA or gDNA, and it came from T cells, B-cell-depleted T cells, or PBMCs.

CDR3 length: 16 residues. Trimming cost V 0 bases and J 3 bases, with 14 bases left between them. Germline values: CDR1 SGHRS, CDR2 YFSETQ. As originally analysed: Reference gene primer amplification in the assay estimated nucleated cell counts. TCRdb's table, derived via immunoSEQ multiplex PCR, lists solely in-frame clones and lacks some. D and trimming were read from the DNA, whereas the V and J calls and clone size are those reported in that table. The sample lists around 250,000 clones, approximately 80% occurring once. V is TRBV5-1 and J is TRBJ2-3, with D possibly TRBD2 on 7 matching bases. The sample consisted of peripheral blood. This receptor was obtained from a woman over 75 with acute or convalescent COVID-19. DNA for the CDR3: TGCGCCAGCAGCTTGGAAAGGGGGGGTGGTACAGATACGCAGTATTTT. This sequence encodes CASSLERGGGTDTQYF. The entire variable domain, with the rest obtained from reference TRBV5-1 and TRBJ2-3, is as follows: KAGVTQTPRYLIKTRGQQVTLSCSPISGHRSVSWYQQTPGQGLQFLFEYFSETQRNKGNFPGRFSGRQFSNSRSEMNVSTLELGDSALYLCASSLERGGGTDTQYFGPGTRLTVL.